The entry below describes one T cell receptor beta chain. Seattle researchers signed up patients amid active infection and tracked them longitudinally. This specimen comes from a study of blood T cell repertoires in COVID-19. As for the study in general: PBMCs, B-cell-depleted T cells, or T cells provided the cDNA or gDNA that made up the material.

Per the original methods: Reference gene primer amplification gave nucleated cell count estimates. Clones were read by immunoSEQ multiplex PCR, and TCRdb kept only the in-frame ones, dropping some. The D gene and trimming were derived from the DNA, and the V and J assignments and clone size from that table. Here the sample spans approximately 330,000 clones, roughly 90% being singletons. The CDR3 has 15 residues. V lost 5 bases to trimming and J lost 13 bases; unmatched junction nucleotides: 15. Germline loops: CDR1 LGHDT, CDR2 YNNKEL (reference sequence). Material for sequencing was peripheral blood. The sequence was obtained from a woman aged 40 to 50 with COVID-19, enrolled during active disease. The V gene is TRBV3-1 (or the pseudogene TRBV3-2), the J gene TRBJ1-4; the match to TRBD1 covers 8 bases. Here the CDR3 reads CASSSRGPRTRGLFF. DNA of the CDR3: TGTGCCAGCAGCTCCAGGGGGCCCCGGACTCGGGGACTGTTTTTT.